The entry that follows covers one T cell receptor (beta chain) sequence. How the authors handled the data: Using reference gene primer amplification, nucleated cell counts were estimated. Clones were sequenced by immunoSEQ multiplex PCR, and TCRdb holds only the in-frame ones, with some missing. V and J calls plus clone size are reproduced from that table; the DNA served to infer D and trimming. The sample yields about 47,000 clones, 75% to 90% seen once. The data were taken from a study of blood T cell repertoires in COVID-19. Overall study: Sites in the United States, Italy and Spain provided acute and convalescent COVID-19 samples. T cells, B-cell-depleted T cells, or PBMCs provided the cDNA or gDNA that served as material.

The germline V gene encodes CDR1 ENHRY and CDR2 SYGVKD. The V gene end was trimmed by 4 bases and the J gene end by 10 bases; junction bases not matched to a gene: 2. CDR3 length: 13 amino acids. Input material: peripheral blood. The rearrangement joins TRBV10-3 to TRBJ1-4; TRBD1 agrees at 11 bases. This receptor was identified in a man aged 55 to 70 with active COVID-19. The CDR3: CAISGTGGGKLFF. The CDR3 coding sequence is TGTGCCATCAGTGGGACAGGGGGCGGAAAACTGTTTTTT.